These 15 T cell receptor beta chains came from one sample sequenced in a study of shared clonotypes between healthy human individuals. The protocol was immunoSEQ multiplex PCR, while the TCRdb copy is restricted to in-frame clones and leaves out a portion. The data contain about 610,000 clones, 97% of them singletons. The sequenced sample consisted of naive CD4+ T cells sorted from blood. Sample subset: CD45RA+ positively selected. Receptors originate from a young woman in good health.

This chain joins TRBV27 and TRBJ1-1; D call uncertain. V lost 6 bases to trimming and J lost 0 bases, with 5 bases between them. This CDR3 is built from 12 residues. Germline V gene data show CDR1 as MNHEY and CDR2 as SMNVEV (reference sequence). The CDR3 protein is CASRRMNTEAFF. As DNA, the CDR3 is TGTGCCAGCAGACGGATGAACACTGAAGCTTTCTTT.

The chain combines TRBV30 with TRBJ1-5, with 7 bases that match TRBD1. Germline CDR1 GTSNPN, CDR2 SVGIG (reference sequence). This CDR3 contains 15 residues. J gave up 6 bases and V 0 bases, and 8 bases lay outside the gene matches. CDR3 in DNA: TGTGCCTGGAGTGTTGAACAGGGGTTGGTTCAGCCCCAGCATTTT. This gives the protein CAWSVEQGLVQPQHF.

This chain joins TRBV2 and TRBJ1-3, with D possibly TRBD1 on 6 matching bases. The CDR3 is 14 residues long. CDR1 SNHLY and CDR2 FYNNEI come from the germline V gene. V was shortened by 10 bases and J by 0 bases, with 13 bases between the two germline ends. Written as DNA, the CDR3 is TGTGCCAACAGGGCTCCCAGCTCTGGAAACACCATATATTTT. It translates to CANRAPSSGNTIYF.

The V gene is TRBV28, the J gene TRBJ1-1; tentative D call: TRBD1 (5 bases). Germline V gives CDR1 MDHEN, CDR2 SYDVKM. This CDR3 spans 14 amino acids. V was shortened by 6 bases and J by 1 base, with 12 bases between the two germline ends. The CDR3 sequence is CASSPADKNTEAFF. CDR3 DNA: TGTGCCAGCAGCCCCGCGGACAAGAACACTGAAGCTTTCTTT. Based on the CDR3 plus reference TRBV28 and TRBJ1-1, the full variable domain is DVKVTQSSRYLVKRTGEKVFLECVQDMDHENMFWYRQDPGLGLRLIYFSYDVKMKEKGDIPEGYSVSREKKERFSLILESASTNQTSMYLCASSPADKNTEAFFGQGTRLTVV.

V gene TRBV10-3 combines with J gene TRBJ1-1; the D is unclear. Trimming cost V 5 bases and J 0 bases, with 7 bases left between them. There are 13 residues in the CDR3. Per the germline V gene, CDR1 is ENHRY and CDR2 is SYGVKD. CDR3 loop: CAISTEMNTEAFF. DNA for the CDR3: TGTGCCATCAGTACAGAGATGAACACTGAAGCTTTCTTT.

The V and J genes are TRBV30 and TRBJ1-3; D not certain. From germline, CDR1 is GTSNPN and CDR2 SVGIG (reference sequence). Trimming stripped 2 bases from V and 3 bases from J, with 5 bases between. The CDR3 loop spans 12 amino acids. The CDR3 spells CAWSTLGNTIYF. CDR3 nucleotides: TGTGCCTGGAGTACCCTTGGAAACACCATATATTTT.

This clone was found once. The J gene is TRBJ1-4, the V gene TRBV6-1, with 7 bases lining up with TRBD1. Looked up from germline, CDR1 is MNHNS and CDR2 is SASEGT. With V trimmed by 2 bases and J by 15 bases, 12 bases remained unmatched. The CDR3 has 14 amino acids. Here the CDR3 reads CASSERTGAIGLFF. The CDR3 DNA sequence: TGTGCCAGCAGTGAAAGGACAGGTGCGATAGGTTTGTTTTTT.

The V call is TRBV7-2, the J call TRBJ2-5, with D unresolved. V was shortened by 1 base and J by 2 bases, with 23 bases between the two germline ends. Germline-derived CDR1 and CDR2 are SGHTA and FQGNSA. The CDR3 extends over 19 amino acids. The CDR3 reads CASSLVRGTSKMRQETQYF. CDR3 coding DNA: TGTGCCAGCAGCTTAGTCCGCGGAACCAGTAAAATGAGACAAGAGACCCAGTACTTC.

The chain has TRBV2 and TRBJ1-6; D is unclear. Germline V gene sequence: CDR1 SNHLY, CDR2 FYNNEI. The CDR3 runs 15 residues. Trimming took off 6 bases at V and 8 bases at J, with 17 bases between the two ends. CDR3 loop: CASSLREGGDSPLHF. The CDR3 nucleotides are TGTGCCAGCAGCCTTCGGGAGGGTGGGGATTCACCCCTCCACTTT.

The chain employs TRBV5-1 and TRBJ2-3; D perhaps matches TRBD1 (6 bases). The CDR3 is 14 residues long. V was shortened by 0 bases and J by 7 bases, with 12 bases between the two germline ends. Germline CDR1 is SGHRS and CDR2 is YFSETQ. CDR3 protein: CASSLVEGVNTQYF. In nucleotides, the CDR3 is TGCGCCAGCAGCTTGGTAGAGGGGGTAAATACGCAGTATTTT.

V is TRBV28 and J is TRBJ1-6; D is uncertain. The CDR3 spans 13 residues. With 4 bases removed from V and 3 bases from J, the gap between germline ends came to 4 bases. Germline CDR1 is MDHEN and CDR2 is SYDVKM. CDR3 in amino acids: CASSSVYNSPLHF. The CDR3 DNA sequence: TGTGCCAGCAGTTCAGTCTATAATTCACCCCTCCACTTT.

The chain recombines TRBV11-2 with TRBJ2-3; D perhaps matches TRBD1 (5 bases). V was clipped by 9 bases and J by 4 bases, with 20 bases between them. The CDR3 length is 15 residues. From germline, CDR1 is SGHAT and CDR2 FQNNGV. DNA of the CDR3: TGTGCCAGTGCTCGGAAGGGGCAATCGGCAGATACGCAGTATTTT. Its protein is CASARKGQSADTQYF.

The chain is built from TRBV27 and TRBJ2-3; 8 positions agree with TRBD2. With V trimmed by 7 bases and J by 5 bases, 17 bases remained unmatched. The CDR3 has 17 amino acids. Germline CDR1 MNHEY, CDR2 SMNVEV (reference sequence). CDR3 bases: TGTGCCAGCAACCACCTCCCCGAGACTAGCGTCAAAGATACGCAGTATTTT. Protein: CASNHLPETSVKDTQYF.

The chain employs TRBV30 and TRBJ2-1; 8 positions match TRBD2. The CDR3 has 14 residues. CDR1 GTSNPN and CDR2 SVGIG come from the germline V gene (reference sequence). Losses at the gene ends were 2 bases for V and 3 bases for J; bases not matched to a gene: 3. CDR3 residues: CAWSSGSYYNEQFF. CDR3 nucleotide sequence: TGTGCCTGGAGTAGCGGGAGTTACTACAATGAGCAGTTCTTC.

The chain joins TRBV6-5 to TRBJ2-1; TRBD2 matches 14 bases. With 5 bases clipped from V and 12 bases from J, the junction kept 9 bases outside the gene matches. The V gene's germline CDR1 is MNHEY and CDR2 SVGAGI. CDR3 length: 15 amino acids. The CDR3 nucleotides read TGTGCCAGCAGTCCCGGGACTAGCGGGAGTAGGGTGCAGTTCTTC. This sequence encodes CASSPGTSGSRVQFF.